The 5 T cell receptor beta chains listed next were all sequenced from one sample in a study of response to subunit inactivated influenza vaccine. TCRdb processed the RT-PCR reads anew with MiXCR; each CDR3 protein has one entry. The data show about 540,000 distinct CDR3 sequences, with 20% to 25% seen just once and 2.5% to 3% held by the top ten. The sample was also reused in another study, on T cells expressing NK-cell markers. From that report: What made the TCR beta cDNA was 5'RACE template switching with UMIs.

Specimen: CD4+ T cells sorted from PBMCs, collected roughly 12 days after vaccination. These receptors were collected from a man between 45 and 60 years old who received an inactivated influenza vaccine.

V gene TRBV3-1 combines with J gene TRBJ2-1, with D hard to call. The CDR3 contains 11 residues. Per germline, CDR1 LGHDT and CDR2 YNNKEL (reference sequence). V was trimmed by 1 base and J by 12 bases, leaving 7 bases between them. The CDR3 loop reads CASSQGLGQFF. CDR3 coding DNA: TGTGCCAGCAGCCAAGGGCTGGGGCAGTTCTTC.

This chain connects TRBV5-4 to TRBJ2-5; 12 bases are a match to TRBD1. The V gene's germline CDR1 is SGHNT and CDR2 YYREEE (reference sequence). CDR3 length equals 15 residues. The junction had 4 bases not matched to a gene; V was cut back by 3 bases and J by 4 bases. The CDR3 protein is CASSYGTGGRETQYF. CDR3 nucleotides: TGTGCCAGCAGCTACGGGACAGGGGGCAGAGAGACCCAGTACTTC.

In regard to this clonotype: Sequence at one end of the junction differs from germline and may be a read error. This chain links TRBV6-5 with TRBJ2-7; a weak D match, TRBD2 (6 bases). This CDR3 spans 14 amino acids. From germline, CDR1 is MNHEY and CDR2 SVGAGI. The CDR3: CASTYGSGPYEQYF. CDR3 nucleotide sequence: TGTGCCAGCACTTACGGGAGCGGACCCTACGAGCAGTACTTC.

This chain joins TRBV7-9 and TRBJ2-3, with TRBD2 matching 11 bases. This CDR3 is built from 16 residues. The J segment lost 5 bases and the V segment lost 5 bases, leaving 9 bases of the junction unmatched. Germline CDR1 SEHNR, CDR2 FQNEAQ (reference sequence). The CDR3 DNA reads as TGTGCCAGCAGCATCACTCTAGCGGGGGGAGGAGATACGCAGTATTTT. Translating gives CASSITLAGGGDTQYF.

The sample holds a few counts of this clonotype. The rearrangement joins TRBV5-4 to TRBJ2-3; D unclear. This CDR3 region has 13 residues. Trimming took 0 bases from V and 4 from J, leaving 6 bases between them. Per germline, CDR1 SGHNT and CDR2 YYREEE (reference sequence). The CDR3, as DNA: TGTGCCAGCAGCTTGGACGCCCCAGATACGCAGTATTTT. Its translation is CASSLDAPDTQYF.